Each of the 30 T cell receptor beta chains below was sequenced from the same sample in a study of blood T cell repertoires in COVID-19. The data were produced by immunoSEQ multiplex PCR, yet TCRdb's version contains in-frame clones alone and is incomplete. The sample has under 20,000 clones, about 85% seen once. The sequenced material came from peripheral blood. The origin of the receptors is a human donor with active COVID-19. The donor label of this sample is uncertain.

This clone appeared a few times. CDR3 DNA sequence: TGTGCCAGTAGTATAGTGCCGGGGGACTATGGCTACACCTTC. Amino acid sequence: CASSIVPGDYGYTF. The V gene is TRBV19, the J gene TRBJ1-2; D may be TRBD1 (5 bases). CDR3 length equals 14 residues. CDR1 and CDR2 from the germline V gene are LNHDA and SQIVND (reference sequence). V was pared by 1 base and J by 3 bases, with 9 bases between.

This clone turned up a few times. The chain carries TRBV2 and TRBJ2-5; D might be TRBD2 (5 bases). The CDR3 totals 12 residues. Germline CDR1 is SNHLY and CDR2 is FYNNEI. Trimming cost V 8 bases and J 5 bases, with 12 bases left between them. The CDR3 sequence is CASSGIDETQYF. The CDR3 DNA reads as TGTGCCAGCTCCGGGATCGACGAGACCCAGTACTTC.

The rearrangement links TRBV7-2 to TRBJ2-1; 8 bases align to TRBD1. The CDR3 extends over 13 amino acids. V was pared by 5 bases and J by 5 bases, with 2 bases of the junction left unmatched. Germline lookup yields CDR1 SGHTA and CDR2 FQGNSA. The CDR3 loop is CASSPDRDNEQFF. The CDR3 DNA reads as TGTGCCAGCAGCCCGGACAGGGACAATGAGCAGTTCTTC. Together with reference TRBV7-2 and TRBJ2-1, the CDR3 gives the full variable domain: GAGVSQSPSNKVTEKGKDVELRCDPISGHTALYWYRQSLGQGLEFLIYFQGNSAPDKSGLPSDRFSAERTGGSVSTLTIQRTQQEDSAVYLCASSPDRDNEQFFGPGTRLTVL.

This rearrangement joins TRBV29-1 to TRBJ2-3; 9 bases fit TRBD2. Germline CDR1 SQVTM, CDR2 ANQGSEA. The CDR3 runs 15 residues. V was clipped by 8 bases and J by 4 bases; unmatched bases: 13. Here the CDR3 DNA reads TGCAGCCACGTACCAGCGGGAGGTGTGGCAGATACGCAGTATTTT. Its protein product is CSHVPAGGVADTQYF.

V and J are TRBV6-6 and TRBJ1-4, with a tentative D call TRBD1 (5 bases). V lost 2 bases, J lost 8 bases, and 12 bases lay in between. The V gene's germline CDR1 is MNHNY and CDR2 SVGAGI (reference sequence). CDR3 length equals 14 residues. DNA of the CDR3: TGTGCCAGCAGTTACCCTTCGGGGGAGGAAAAACTGTTTTTT. Translating gives CASSYPSGEEKLFF.

The J gene is TRBJ2-7, the V gene TRBV20-1; D remains unclear. The V end was cut by 3 bases, the J end by 6 bases, with 9 bases between. The CDR3 totals 11 residues. Germline V gives CDR1 DFQATT, CDR2 SNEGSKA (reference sequence). CDR3 region: CSARVPSEQYF. CDR3 DNA sequence: TGCAGTGCTAGGGTACCTAGCGAGCAGTACTTC.

The V and J genes are TRBV11-2 and TRBJ2-7; 13 bases are a match to TRBD2. The CDR3 consists of 15 residues. With V trimmed by 4 bases and J by 3 bases, 3 bases remained unmatched. In germline, CDR1 is SGHAT, CDR2 FQNNGV. The CDR3 protein is CASSWTSGGNYEQYF. Here the CDR3 DNA reads TGTGCCAGCAGCTGGACTAGCGGGGGAAACTACGAGCAGTACTTC. Full variable domain (missing parts from reference TRBV11-2 and TRBJ2-7): EAGVAQSPRYKIIEKRQSVAFWCNPISGHATLYWYQQILGQGPKLLIQFQNNGVVDDSQLPKDRFSAERLKGVDSTLKIQPAKLEDSAVYLCASSWTSGGNYEQYFGPGTRLTVT.

The chain links TRBV7-9 to TRBJ1-1; D perhaps matches TRBD1 (5 bases). In germline, CDR1 is SEHNR, CDR2 FQNEAQ (reference sequence). The CDR3 has 14 residues. The V end was cut by 4 bases, the J end by 7 bases, with 16 bases between. CDR3: CASSSPSQGGEAFF. The CDR3 DNA sequence: TGTGCCAGCAGCTCCCCTTCGCAGGGAGGTGAAGCTTTCTTT.

The rearrangement uses TRBV28 and TRBJ1-5, with D maybe TRBD1 (5 bases). The V gene's germline CDR1 is MDHEN and CDR2 SYDVKM. This CDR3 is 15 amino acids long. V was shortened by 1 base and J by 3 bases, with 10 bases between the two germline ends. CDR3 sequence reads: CASSLSGVHNQPQHF. The CDR3 DNA is TGTGCCAGCAGTTTATCGGGGGTTCACAATCAGCCCCAGCATTTT.

This clone appeared once. CDR3 sequence reads: CASTVMGQKGYEQYF. CDR3 in DNA: TGCGCCAGCACGGTTATGGGACAGAAGGGTTACGAGCAGTACTTC. The chain recombines TRBV10-2 with TRBJ2-7, with TRBD1 identical over 7 bases. The CDR3 loop spans 15 amino acids. The V gene end was trimmed by 7 bases and the J gene end by 4 bases; junction bases not matched to a gene: 13. Germline-derived CDR1 and CDR2 are WSHSY and SAAADI.

The chain employs TRBV10-3 and TRBJ2-5, with D perhaps TRBD1 (6 bases). Trimming stripped 0 bases from V and 6 bases from J, with 14 bases between. The CDR3 length is 15 residues. The germline V gene has CDR1 ENHRY and CDR2 SYGVKD. The CDR3 loop reads CAISESKGVGQTQYF. In nucleotides, the CDR3 is TGTGCCATCAGTGAGTCAAAGGGGGTCGGCCAGACCCAGTACTTC.

The chain links TRBV6-4 to TRBJ2-1; D possibly corresponds to TRBD2 (6 bases). The V end lost 2 bases, the J end lost 9 bases, and 8 bases lay between the germline ends. Germline loops: CDR1 MRHNA, CDR2 SNTAGT. The CDR3 spans 12 residues. The CDR3, as DNA: TGTGCCAGCAGTGACCGGGGGAGTGAGCAGTTCTTC. Translated, it gives CASSDRGSEQFF.

This clone showed up just a few times. The chain employs TRBV3-1 (or the pseudogene TRBV3-2) and TRBJ1-3, with unresolved D. This CDR3 spans 16 amino acids. Deletions cut 0 bases from V and 0 bases from J, with 9 bases between. From germline, CDR1 is LGHDT and CDR2 YNNKEL (reference sequence). CDR3: CASSQDPGSSGNTIYF. The CDR3 DNA sequence: TGTGCCAGCAGCCAAGATCCGGGATCCTCTGGAAACACCATATATTTT.

The J gene is TRBJ2-3, the V gene TRBV11-2, with a tentative D call TRBD2 (5 bases). V was pared by 0 bases and J by 3 bases, with 10 bases between. The germline V gene has CDR1 SGHAT and CDR2 FQNNGV. This CDR3 region has 15 residues. The CDR3 here is CASSLEGTRTDTQYF. The DNA of the CDR3 is TGTGCCAGCAGCTTAGAAGGTACTAGAACAGATACGCAGTATTTT.

The chain combines TRBV19 with TRBJ1-2; 9 bases map to TRBD1. With 6 bases clipped from V and 2 bases from J, the junction kept 4 bases outside the gene matches. This CDR3 region has 14 residues. The germline V gene has CDR1 LNHDA and CDR2 SQIVND (reference sequence). CDR3 DNA sequence: TGTGCCAGTAGCGGGACAGGGAGAAACTATGGCTACACCTTC. Translation: CASSGTGRNYGYTF.

A few counts support this clone. The rearrangement links TRBV19 to TRBJ2-7; D not resolved. Per the germline V gene, CDR1 is LNHDA and CDR2 is SQIVND (reference sequence). V shed 1 base and J shed 0 bases, with 7 bases lying between them. This CDR3 spans 14 amino acids. As DNA, the CDR3 is TGTGCCAGTAGTATAGGAGCCCTCTCCTACGAGCAGTACTTC. As protein: CASSIGALSYEQYF.

The rearrangement uses TRBV6-5 and TRBJ2-2; D may be TRBD1 (6 bases). The CDR3 totals 15 residues. The V end lost 6 bases, the J end lost 1 base, and 12 bases lay between the germline ends. CDR1 is MNHEY and CDR2 is SVGAGI in the germline V gene. The CDR3 spells CASSFGTRNTGELFF. In nucleotides, the CDR3 is TGTGCCAGCAGCTTCGGGACAAGGAACACCGGGGAGCTGTTTTTT.

Only a few counts were recorded for this clone. The chain is built from TRBV2 and TRBJ2-5; TRBD1 agrees at 7 bases. The V and J ends lost 7 bases and 3 bases, in that order; junction bases with no gene match: 5. Germline assignment: CDR1 SNHLY and CDR2 FYNNEI. The CDR3 extends over 13 amino acids. CDR3 sequence (DNA): TGTGCCAGCACAATCGACAGGGAAGAGACCCAGTACTTC. This translates into CASTIDREETQYF.

The chain recombines TRBV27 with TRBJ2-5; TRBD2 agrees at 9 bases. V was pared by 4 bases and J by 4 bases, with 4 bases of the junction left unmatched. Germline V gives CDR1 MNHEY, CDR2 SMNVEV (reference sequence). The CDR3 extends over 14 amino acids. The CDR3 sequence: CASSYGTSRETQYF. DNA of the CDR3: TGTGCCAGCAGTTATGGGACTAGCAGAGAGACCCAGTACTTC.

Only one count was recorded for this clone. The chain carries TRBV4-3 and TRBJ2-5; 9 bases line up with TRBD2. The V gene end was trimmed by 1 base and the J gene end by 5 bases; junction bases not matched to a gene: 8. CDR1 LGHNA and CDR2 YSLEER come from the germline V gene. This CDR3 region has 16 residues. The CDR3 nucleotides read TGCGCCAGCAGCCAAGTAACAGCGGGAGGTTTGGAGACCCAGTACTTC. This encodes CASSQVTAGGLETQYF.

The chain has TRBV21-1 and TRBJ2-1; the table names TRBD1, a call not compared with the DNA. TRBV21-1 represents a pseudogene. The CDR3 is 15 amino acids. CDR3 in DNA: TGTGCCAGCCGAGGACAGGAATTATCCTACAATGAGCAGTTCTTC. The encoded protein is CASRGQELSYNEQFF.

This sequence joins TRBV12-3 or TRBV12-4 and TRBJ2-3; D possibly corresponds to TRBD2 (5 bases). Trimming cost V 4 bases and J 7 bases, with 6 bases left between them. The CDR3 is made up of 11 amino acids. This chain's CDR3 is CASSSDYTQYF. The CDR3 DNA reads as TGTGCCAGCAGTTCGGACTATACGCAGTATTTT.

The V call is TRBV18, the J call TRBJ1-1; tentative D call: TRBD1 (6 bases). The CDR3 loop spans 19 amino acids. Germline lookup yields CDR1 KGHSH and CDR2 LQKENI. V dropped 6 bases and J dropped 0 bases, with 26 bases sitting between them. The CDR3 region is CASSPTISGDYRLNTEAFF. The CDR3 DNA reads as TGTGCCAGCTCTCCGACTATATCAGGGGATTACCGGTTGAACACTGAAGCTTTCTTT. The complete variable domain, with remaining parts taken from reference TRBV18 and TRBJ1-1, reads NAGVMQNPRHLVRRRGQEARLRCSPMKGHSHVYWYRQLPEEGLKFMVYLQKENIIDESGMPKERFSAEFPKEGPSILRIQQVVRGDSAAYFCASSPTISGDYRLNTEAFFGQGTRLTVV.

The count of this clone is one. The chain links TRBV5-6 to TRBJ1-6; 7 bases line up with TRBD1. The V segment lost 0 bases and the J segment 10 bases; nucleotides outside the gene matches: 13. The CDR3 has 17 amino acids. Germline CDR1 is SGHDT and CDR2 is YYEEEE. CDR3 in amino acids: CASSLAWRQGGRSPLHF. Written as DNA, the CDR3 is TGTGCCAGCAGCTTGGCCTGGCGACAGGGAGGAAGATCACCCCTCCACTTT.

This clone was counted a single time. This chain links TRBV18 with TRBJ1-2; TRBD1 aligns across 7 bases. This CDR3 has 14 residues. Trimming at V came to 0 bases and at J to 7 bases, leaving 5 bases not matched to a gene. CDR1 is KGHSH, CDR2 LQKENI, per germline. This chain's CDR3 is CASSPPQGPAGYTF. CDR3 DNA sequence: TGTGCCAGCTCACCACCACAGGGGCCGGCTGGCTACACCTTC.

This chain connects TRBV7-2 to TRBJ1-4; possibly TRBD1 for D (5 bases). Germline lookup yields CDR1 SGHTA and CDR2 FQGNSA. The CDR3 is 15 amino acids. The germline V and J ends were trimmed by 4 bases and 0 bases, with 9 bases remaining between them. The CDR3 region has the DNA TGTGCCAGCAGCTCAGAGACAGCAACTAATGAAAAACTGTTTTTT. As protein: CASSSETATNEKLFF.

The count of this clone is one. The chain links TRBV11-2 to TRBJ1-1; D ambiguous. This CDR3 is built from 12 residues. Trimming removed 3 bases at V and 5 bases at J, with 7 bases between. Per germline, CDR1 SGHAT and CDR2 FQNNGV. The CDR3 protein is CASSFAGTEAFF. In DNA form, the CDR3 reads TGTGCCAGCAGCTTCGCGGGAACTGAAGCTTTCTTT.

The chain employs TRBV27 and TRBJ2-5; D is unresolved. CDR1 MNHEY and CDR2 SMNVEV come from the germline V gene (reference sequence). The CDR3 runs 14 residues. V lost 2 bases to trimming and J lost 1 base, with 8 bases between them. The CDR3 spells CASSLGLLQETQYF. CDR3 in DNA: TGTGCCAGCAGTTTAGGGCTGCTCCAAGAGACCCAGTACTTC.

The rearrangement joins TRBV6-5 to TRBJ2-5, with D maybe TRBD1 (5 bases). The CDR3 has 14 amino acids. Between the trimmed V and J ends, which lost 0 bases and 2 bases, there was a span of 7 bases. In germline, CDR1 is MNHEY, CDR2 SVGAGI. The CDR3, as DNA: TGTGCCAGCAGTTACTCGGGGCGGCAAGAGACCCAGTACTTC. It codes for CASSYSGRQETQYF.

This clone has more than one count but fewer than ten. This chain links TRBV9 with TRBJ2-7; 11 nucleotides match TRBD1. The J segment lost 0 bases and the V segment lost 3 bases, leaving 14 bases of the junction unmatched. CDR3 length: 19 amino acids. Germline V gene sequence: CDR1 SGDLS, CDR2 YYNGEE. CDR3 sequence: CASSAERDRGFTGSYEQYF. In DNA, the CDR3 is TGTGCCAGCAGCGCCGAGAGGGACAGGGGGTTTACGGGCTCCTACGAGCAGTACTTC.